The 18 T cell receptor beta chains in this list originate from one sample, sequenced in a study of T cells in Graves' hyperthyroidism and ophthalmopathy. Amplified TCR beta CDR3 regions came from RNA transcripts. HTBI primers drove first-round RT-PCR of the TCR CDR3. TCRdb reanalysed the multiplex PCR reads using MiXCR and keeps one entry per CDR3 protein. In the table there are 89,000 or so distinct CDR3 sequences, roughly 40% of which are singletons. The sample taken for sequencing was peripheral blood or thyroid tissue (not recorded which). These receptors all stem from a woman aged 30 to 39 with Graves' hyperthyroidism.

This clonotype was seen once. The chain has TRBV15 and TRBJ1-6, with TRBD1 as a possible D gene (5 bases). V was trimmed by 1 base and J by 10 bases, leaving 14 bases between them. The CDR3 consists of 15 residues. The germline V gene encodes CDR1 LNHNV and CDR2 YYDKDF (reference sequence). CDR3 region: CATSRGGAGLSPLHF. The CDR3 region has the DNA TGTGCCACCAGCAGAGGAGGGGCAGGGTTGTCACCCCTCCACTTT.

CDR3 DNA: TGCAGTGCTACGCCTACTCAGGACAAACTCTACGAGCAGTACTTC. Translating it yields CSATPTQDKLYEQYF. The V gene is TRBV20-1, the J gene TRBJ2-7, with a tentative D call TRBD1 (5 bases). Trimming stripped 4 bases from V and 3 bases from J, with 19 bases between. Germline V CDR1 and CDR2: DFQATT, SNEGSKA (reference sequence). The length of the CDR3 is 15 residues.

The CDR3, as DNA: TGTGCCAGCATTCAGGGGAATTCACCCCTCCACTTT. Translating gives CASIQGNSPLHF. The chain carries TRBV2 and TRBJ1-6; D perhaps matches TRBD1 (6 bases). The germline CDR1 and CDR2 sequences are SNHLY and FYNNEI. The CDR3 has 12 residues. Trimming took off 7 bases at V and 7 bases at J, with 8 bases between the two ends. Combining the CDR3 with reference TRBV2 and TRBJ1-6 gives the whole variable domain EPEVTQTPSHQVTQMGQEVILRCVPISNHLYFYWYRQILGQKVEFLVSFYNNEISEKSEIFDDQFSVERPDGSNFTLKIRSTKLEDSAMYFCASIQGNSPLHFGNGTRLTVT.

The chain links TRBV13 to TRBJ2-5; possibly TRBD2 for D (5 bases). Trimming shortened V by 5 bases and J by 9 bases, and 16 bases separated the two germline ends. Germline CDR1 PRHDT, CDR2 FYEKMQ (reference sequence). The CDR3 runs to 13 residues. CDR3 amino acids: CASSEDSPGAQYF. The CDR3 DNA follows: TGTGCCAGCAGCGAAGACTCTCCCGGGGCCCAGTACTTC.

Of note for this clonotype: Germline is not matched at one junction end, which may reflect a read error. The V and J genes are TRBV7-9 and TRBJ2-1; D remains unclear. Germline values: CDR1 SEHNR, CDR2 FQNEAQ (reference sequence). This CDR3 region has 12 residues. The CDR3 here is CAGSFRIGEQFF. The CDR3 DNA is TGTGCCGGCAGTTTCAGGATAGGTGAGCAGTTCTTC.

This clonotype was picked up many times. DNA of the CDR3: TGTGCCACCAGCAGAGGTAGATCTGGTGAAAAACTGTTTTTT. This translates into CATSRGRSGEKLFF. The rearrangement joins TRBV15 to TRBJ1-4; no reliable D call. Trimming removed 1 base at V and 7 bases at J, with 10 bases between. The CDR3 sequence is 14 residues long. Per the germline V gene, CDR1 is LNHNV and CDR2 is YYDKDF (reference sequence).

Ten or more counts support this clonotype. The chain joins TRBV7-3 to TRBJ2-3; TRBD1 matches at 7 bases. The ends lost 4 bases at V and 6 bases at J; junction bases unmatched: 10. The CDR3 runs to 15 residues. CDR1 SGHTA and CDR2 FQGTGA come from the germline V gene. CDR3 in amino acids: CASSSRQGGADTQYF. The DNA of the CDR3 is TGTGCCAGCAGCTCCCGACAAGGGGGCGCGGATACGCAGTATTTT.

This clonotype was counted ten times or more. The V call is TRBV25-1, the J call TRBJ2-3, with D perhaps TRBD1 or TRBD2 (5 bases each). Per germline, CDR1 MGHDK and CDR2 SYGVNS. V was shortened by 6 bases and J by 2 bases, with 18 bases between the two germline ends. This CDR3 has 16 amino acids. The CDR3 DNA is TGTGCCAGCAGCCAGGGAGTGGAAACCTTCACAGATACGCAGTATTTT. This translates into CASSQGVETFTDTQYF.

At least ten counts were recorded for this clonotype. V usage is TRBV13 and J usage is TRBJ2-7; 11 nucleotides line up with TRBD2. Germline V lookup: CDR1 PRHDT, CDR2 FYEKMQ (reference sequence). The trim removed 1 base at V and 3 bases at J, leaving 2 bases unmatched. The CDR3 is made up of 15 amino acids. The CDR3 spells CASSLVTSGIYEQYF. The CDR3 bases are TGTGCCAGCAGCTTAGTGACTAGCGGGATCTACGAGCAGTACTTC.

In this sample, this clonotype turned up a few times. This chain joins TRBV28 and TRBJ1-1, with D unclear. V dropped 3 bases and J dropped 5 bases, with 10 bases sitting between them. The CDR3 is made up of 13 amino acids. CDR1 and CDR2 from the germline V gene are MDHEN and SYDVKM. CDR3 in amino acids: CASSFKIETEAFF. DNA for the CDR3: TGTGCCAGCAGTTTCAAGATAGAAACTGAAGCTTTCTTT.

This clonotype was detected ten times or more. The chain employs TRBV12-3 or TRBV12-4 and TRBJ2-5; 9 positions match TRBD1. The junction had 4 bases not matched to a gene; V was cut back by 3 bases and J by 5 bases. CDR3 length: 14 amino acids. As DNA, the CDR3 is TGTGCCAGCAGTTTTACAGGGGGCGCGGAGACCCAGTACTTC. It encodes CASSFTGGAETQYF.

As regards this clonotype: A read error is possible here, since a much larger clone lies one base away. The chain carries TRBV20-1 and TRBJ2-3; 12 bases fit TRBD2. The CDR3 has 16 residues. With V trimmed by 7 bases and J by 4 bases, 12 bases remained unmatched. Germline CDR1 DFQATT, CDR2 SNEGSKA (reference sequence). The CDR3 DNA sequence: TGCAGTGTTGGGGGGACTAGCGGGCGGGACCCAGATACGCAGTATTTT. Amino acids: CSVGGTSGRDPDTQYF.

With regard to this clonotype: In this CDR3 the conserved last residue, phenylalanine or tryptophan, is missing, so a read error is likely. The V gene is TRBV7-2, the J gene TRBJ1-6; D possibly corresponds to TRBD1 (5 bases). The germline V and J ends were trimmed by 0 bases and 9 bases, with 6 bases remaining between them. The CDR3 extends over 13 amino acids. Germline V gene data show CDR1 as SGHTA and CDR2 as FQGNSA. For the CDR3, the DNA is TGTGCCAGCAGCTTAGCGGGGGGTTCACCCCTCCACCTT. As protein: CASSLAGGSPLHL.

This clonotype has a count of ten or more. The chain employs TRBV28 and TRBJ2-7, with a weak D call TRBD1 (6 bases). This CDR3 has 15 amino acids. The germline CDR1 and CDR2 sequences are MDHEN and SYDVKM. V was pared by 2 bases and J by 7 bases, with 18 bases between. Here the CDR3 reads CASSLITQGTGEQYF. In DNA form, the CDR3 reads TGTGCCAGCAGTTTAATAACTCAGGGGACGGGTGAGCAGTACTTC.

The V and J genes are TRBV20-1 and TRBJ1-4, with 9 bases aligning to TRBD1. The CDR3 is 14 amino acids. Germline V CDR1 and CDR2: DFQATT, SNEGSKA (reference sequence). With V trimmed by 6 bases and J by 7 bases, 9 bases remained unmatched. The DNA of the CDR3 is TGCAGTGCCCAAACAGGGGGCGCGGGTGAAAAACTGTTTTTT. It specifies CSAQTGGAGEKLFF.

There are many counts of this clonotype. The chain couples TRBV6-1 to TRBJ1-2; the D is unclear. Germline V gene data show CDR1 as MNHNS and CDR2 as SASEGT. Trimming took off 4 bases at V and 0 bases at J, with 6 bases between the two ends. This CDR3 is built from 13 residues. The CDR3 reads CASSGATNYGYTF. As DNA, the CDR3 is TGTGCCAGCAGTGGAGCAACTAACTATGGCTACACCTTC.

This clonotype was found many times. The V call is TRBV5-4, the J call TRBJ1-2; TRBD1 matches at 7 bases. Germline CDR1 SGHNT, CDR2 YYREEE (reference sequence). The CDR3 length is 14 residues. With 4 bases clipped from V and 8 bases from J, the junction kept 11 bases outside the gene matches. The CDR3 is CASSHHRGQDGYTF. CDR3 DNA: TGTGCCAGCAGCCATCACAGGGGTCAGGACGGCTACACCTTC.

On this clonotype itself: In this CDR3 the conserved last residue, phenylalanine or tryptophan, is missing, so a read error is likely. The genes are TRBV6-5 and TRBJ2-7; perhaps TRBD2 as D (5 bases). Germline CDR1 MNHEY, CDR2 SVGAGI. There are 13 residues in the CDR3. The CDR3 protein is CASSQDFSDEQYL. The CDR3 DNA is TGTGCCAGCAGTCAGGACTTCTCCGACGAGCAGTACCTC.